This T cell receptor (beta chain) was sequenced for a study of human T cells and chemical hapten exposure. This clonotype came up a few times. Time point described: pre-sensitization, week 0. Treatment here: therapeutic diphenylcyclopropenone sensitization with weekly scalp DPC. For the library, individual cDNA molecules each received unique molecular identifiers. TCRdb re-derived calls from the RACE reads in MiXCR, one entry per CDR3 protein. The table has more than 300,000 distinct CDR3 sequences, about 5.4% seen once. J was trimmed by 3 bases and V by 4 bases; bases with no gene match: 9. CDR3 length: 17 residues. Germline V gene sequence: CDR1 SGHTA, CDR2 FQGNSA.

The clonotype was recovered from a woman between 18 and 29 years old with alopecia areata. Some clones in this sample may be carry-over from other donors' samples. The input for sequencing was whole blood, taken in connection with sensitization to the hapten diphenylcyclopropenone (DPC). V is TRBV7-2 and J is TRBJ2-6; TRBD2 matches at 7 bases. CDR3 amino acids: CASSSLAGVDGANVLTF. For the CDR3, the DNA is TGTGCCAGCAGCTCCCTCGCGGGGGTTGATGGGGCCAACGTCCTGACTTTC.